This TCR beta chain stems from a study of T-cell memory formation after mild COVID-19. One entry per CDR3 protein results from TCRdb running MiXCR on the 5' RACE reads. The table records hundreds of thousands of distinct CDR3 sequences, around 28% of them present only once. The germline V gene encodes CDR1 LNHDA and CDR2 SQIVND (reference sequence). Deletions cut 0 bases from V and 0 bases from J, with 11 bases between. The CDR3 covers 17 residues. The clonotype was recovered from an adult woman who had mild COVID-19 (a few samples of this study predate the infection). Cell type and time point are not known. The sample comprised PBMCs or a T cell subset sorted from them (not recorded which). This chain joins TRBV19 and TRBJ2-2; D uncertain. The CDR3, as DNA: TGTGCCAGTAGTATAGATCACGGCAGGACGAACACCGGGGAGCTGTTTTTT. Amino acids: CASSIDHGRTNTGELFF.